The 14 T cell receptor beta chains below were found in one sample sequenced in a study of blood T cell repertoires in COVID-19. The repertoire was sequenced with immunoSEQ multiplex PCR; TCRdb's copy has only in-frame clones and lacks some. The table records a few hundred thousand clones, around 80% of them present only once. Specimen: peripheral blood. Receptor source: a woman aged 18-29 years with acute or convalescent COVID-19.

The chain recombines TRBV28 with TRBJ1-5; D is ambiguous. V lost 2 bases and J 6 bases, leaving 11 bases between the germline ends. The CDR3 runs to 14 residues. Germline CDR1 reads MDHEN; CDR2 reads SYDVKM. This chain's CDR3 is CASSLSGVSQPQHF. The DNA of the CDR3 is TGTGCCAGCAGTTTAAGCGGAGTAAGTCAGCCCCAGCATTTT.

This clone was observed once. The rearrangement uses TRBV13 and TRBJ1-2; no firm D call. Germline V CDR1 and CDR2: PRHDT, FYEKMQ (reference sequence). The germline V and J ends were trimmed by 0 bases and 7 bases, with 9 bases remaining between them. The CDR3 consists of 13 residues. CDR3 DNA: TGTGCCAGCAGCTTAGGCCCCCAGGTTGGCTACACCTTC. Translation gives CASSLGPQVGYTF.

This chain links TRBV5-1 with TRBJ2-7, with no clear D. The ends were cut back, 4 bases at V and 4 bases at J, with 6 bases in the middle. Germline-derived CDR1 and CDR2 are SGHRS and YFSETQ. The CDR3 loop spans 11 amino acids. The CDR3 here is CASSPGYEQYF. The CDR3 bases are TGCGCCAGCAGCCCCGGGTACGAGCAGTACTTC.

This clone has a single count. DNA for the CDR3: TGTGCCAGCAGCTCGACAGGGAACGAGCAGTACTTC. This encodes CASSSTGNEQYF. The rearrangement joins TRBV7-2 to TRBJ2-7; 7 bases align to TRBD1. V shed 4 bases and J 5 bases; nucleotides not matched to a gene: 2. Germline values: CDR1 SGHTA, CDR2 FQGNSA. This CDR3 comprises 12 residues.

V gene TRBV29-1 combines with J gene TRBJ1-2; D ambiguous. Germline CDR1 is SQVTM and CDR2 is ANQGSEA. The CDR3 runs to 13 residues. The V end lost 5 bases, the J end lost 3 bases, and 13 bases lay between the germline ends. CDR3 region: CSVPSGRDYGYTF. In DNA form, the CDR3 reads TGCAGCGTTCCTTCGGGGAGGGACTATGGCTACACCTTC.

The chain uses TRBV29-1 and TRBJ1-1; 9 bases are shared with TRBD1. V was clipped by 8 bases and J by 0 bases; unmatched bases: 7. In germline, CDR1 is SQVTM, CDR2 ANQGSEA. This CDR3 is 14 amino acids long. CDR3 in amino acids: CSTRTGAMNTEAFF. The CDR3 nucleotides are TGCAGCACTCGGACAGGGGCGATGAACACTGAAGCTTTCTTT.

A few counts support this clone. The gene calls are TRBV18 and TRBJ2-5, with 9 bases fitting TRBD1. The CDR3 runs to 14 residues. The germline gives CDR1 KGHSH, CDR2 LQKENI. Losses at the gene ends were 8 bases for V and 5 bases for J; bases not matched to a gene: 9. The CDR3 bases are TGTGCCAGCACCGGGACAGGGATTACGGAGACCCAGTACTTC. Its translation: CASTGTGITETQYF.

The CDR3: CASSEGLAVYTDTQYF. The CDR3 DNA reads as TGTGCCAGCAGCGAGGGACTAGCGGTTTACACAGATACGCAGTATTTT. The chain is built from TRBV9 and TRBJ2-3, with 11 bases fitting TRBD2. In germline, CDR1 is SGDLS, CDR2 YYNGEE. This CDR3 spans 16 amino acids. Losses at the gene ends were 3 bases for V and 2 bases for J; bases not matched to a gene: 5.

The chain is built from TRBV5-1 and TRBJ1-1; D is undetermined. Germline V gene data show CDR1 as SGHRS and CDR2 as YFSETQ. The CDR3 covers 13 residues. V was shortened by 10 bases and J by 1 base, with 14 bases between the two germline ends. The CDR3 sequence is CAARIGSNTEAFF. The DNA for the CDR3 is TGCGCCGCCCGGATCGGGTCGAACACTGAAGCTTTCTTT.

The rearrangement uses TRBV9 and TRBJ2-7; D not certain. The CDR3 is made up of 14 amino acids. Germline V lookup: CDR1 SGDLS, CDR2 YYNGEE. The V and J ends lost 3 bases and 2 bases respectively, with 12 bases between them. CDR3 DNA sequence: TGTGCCAGCAGCGCGAGGTTGAATCCCTACGAGCAGTACTTC. Translating gives CASSARLNPYEQYF.

This clone was detected only a few times. The gene calls are TRBV30 and TRBJ1-2, with TRBD1 matching over 7 bases. The CDR3 extends over 14 amino acids. Germline V gene data show CDR1 as GTSNPN and CDR2 as SVGIG (reference sequence). V trimming: 4 bases; J trimming: 0 bases; junction bases outside the gene matches: 5. CDR3 nucleotides: TGTGCCTGGACGGACAGGATCACTAACTATGGCTACACCTTC. The encoded protein is CAWTDRITNYGYTF.

The chain carries TRBV10-2 and TRBJ2-3; 8 positions agree with TRBD2. The CDR3 runs 11 residues. The V gene end was trimmed by 8 bases and the J gene end by 15 bases; junction bases not matched to a gene: 10. The germline V gene encodes CDR1 WSHSY and CDR2 SAAADI. CDR3 sequence reads: CASGAGTSFYF. CDR3 bases: TGCGCCAGCGGGGCCGGGACTAGTTTCTATTTT.

The V gene is TRBV2, the J gene TRBJ2-1; tentatively, D is TRBD2 (5 bases). Germline assignment: CDR1 SNHLY and CDR2 FYNNEI. Trimming took 3 bases from V and 0 from J, leaving 12 bases between them. CDR3 length equals 16 residues. The CDR3 coding sequence is TGTGCCAGCAGTGACTCTGGACTGAGCTCCTACAATGAGCAGTTCTTC. It yields the protein CASSDSGLSSYNEQFF. The whole variable domain, filled in from reference TRBV2 and TRBJ2-1, reads EPEVTQTPSHQVTQMGQEVILRCVPISNHLYFYWYRQILGQKVEFLVSFYNNEISEKSEIFDDQFSVERPDGSNFTLKIRSTKLEDSAMYFCASSDSGLSSYNEQFFGPGTRLTVL.

The rearrangement joins TRBV18 to TRBJ1-1; 10 nucleotides line up with TRBD1. Germline V gene sequence: CDR1 KGHSH, CDR2 LQKENI. The V gene end was trimmed by 2 bases and the J gene end by 8 bases; junction bases not matched to a gene: 2. This CDR3 has 13 amino acids. In nucleotides, the CDR3 is TGTGCCAGCTCACCAGACAGGGGGCCCGAAGCTTTCTTT. This codes for CASSPDRGPEAFF.